The entry below describes one T cell receptor beta chain. The antigen remains unidentified. The sample belongs to a study of cytomegalovirus exposure and HLA in healthy donors. Primers included in the PCR were 60 Vbeta and 13 Jbeta primers. This table comes from immunoSEQ multiplex PCR, and its TCRdb copy is limited to in-frame clones, with some not included. The table shows around 79,000 clones, with 73% occurring only once. Whereas donors were nominally healthy upon sampling, unrecorded immune exposures were probable. Regarding the study as a whole: Evidence from a later analysis indicated that most CMV-associated TCR beta chains looked HLA-restricted. Relative to equally common others, HLA-associated TCR beta chains showed greater clonal expansion in a later analysis.

This CDR3 has 16 amino acids. V was pared by 2 bases and J by 4 bases, with 7 bases of the junction left unmatched. Germline CDR1 is SGHTA and CDR2 is FQGNSA. V is TRBV7-2 and J is TRBJ2-2, with TRBD2 identical over 7 bases. Input material: PBMCs. The receptor's source is a woman in her thirties or forties in good health and CMV-seropositive. The CDR3 reads CASSLIGGSSTGELFF. The CDR3 DNA reads TGTGCCAGCAGCTTAATCGGGGGGTCCTCCACCGGGGAGCTGTTTTTT.